The 3 T cell receptor beta chains in this list originate from one sample, sequenced in a study of OX40 agonist ivuxolimab in advanced cancers. TCRdb's copy holds only in-frame clones and misses some; the assay was immunoSEQ multiplex PCR. The table has some 80,000 clones, over 75% seen once. Sequencing was performed on CD4+ or CD8+ T cells sorted from blood, taken in a trial of the OX40 agonist ivuxolimab. Source of these receptors: an adult with an advanced solid tumor such as melanoma, head and neck, liver or kidney cancer.

There are a few counts of this clone. The chain recombines TRBV19 with TRBJ2-1; D is undetermined. Germline V gives CDR1 LNHDA, CDR2 SQIVND (reference sequence). Between the trimmed V and J ends, which lost 6 bases and 6 bases, there was a span of 15 bases. The CDR3 is made up of 14 amino acids. DNA for the CDR3: TGTGCCAGTAGGGAAGTATCAGCCGGCAATGAGCAGTTCTTC. This translates into CASREVSAGNEQFF.

This chain connects TRBV25-1 to TRBJ1-6, with TRBD1 matching over 8 bases. With 6 bases clipped from V and 10 bases from J, the junction kept 8 bases outside the gene matches. This CDR3 has 14 amino acids. Germline CDR1 MGHDK, CDR2 SYGVNS. The CDR3 protein is CASRSGTGGSPLHF. CDR3 in DNA: TGTGCCAGCAGATCCGGGACAGGAGGGTCACCCCTCCACTTT.

The chain uses TRBV27 and TRBJ2-2; D possibly corresponds to TRBD1 (6 bases). The CDR3 length is 16 residues. V dropped 4 bases and J dropped 0 bases, with 12 bases sitting between them. Germline loops: CDR1 MNHEY, CDR2 SMNVEV (reference sequence). The CDR3 DNA reads as TGTGCCAGCAGTTGGCGCAGGGGAACGAACACCGGGGAGCTGTTTTTT. Residues: CASSWRRGTNTGELFF.